This T cell receptor beta chain originates from a study of blood T cell repertoires in COVID-19. Study summary: COVID-19 samples, acute and convalescent, were from the United States, Italy and Spain.

J lost 7 bases, V lost 3 bases, and 10 bases had no gene match. The CDR3 length is 15 residues. The germline V gene encodes CDR1 DFQATT and CDR2 SNEGSKA (reference sequence). In the original workflow: Amplification from reference gene primers served as the basis for estimated nucleated cell counts. Repertoires were generated with immunoSEQ multiplex PCR, while TCRdb's copy carries only in-frame clones and drops some. V and J calls plus clone size are reproduced from that table; the DNA served to infer D and trimming. Of some 150,000 clones in the sample, about three quarters were seen once. The chain has TRBV20-1 and TRBJ2-1; 9 bases align to TRBD2. The sequenced sample was peripheral blood. The sequence derives from a man of 80 years or more with acute or convalescent COVID-19. CDR3 amino acids: CSASMSGGLPNEQFF. The CDR3 nucleotides are TGCAGTGCTAGTATGAGCGGGGGGCTTCCTAATGAGCAGTTCTTC.